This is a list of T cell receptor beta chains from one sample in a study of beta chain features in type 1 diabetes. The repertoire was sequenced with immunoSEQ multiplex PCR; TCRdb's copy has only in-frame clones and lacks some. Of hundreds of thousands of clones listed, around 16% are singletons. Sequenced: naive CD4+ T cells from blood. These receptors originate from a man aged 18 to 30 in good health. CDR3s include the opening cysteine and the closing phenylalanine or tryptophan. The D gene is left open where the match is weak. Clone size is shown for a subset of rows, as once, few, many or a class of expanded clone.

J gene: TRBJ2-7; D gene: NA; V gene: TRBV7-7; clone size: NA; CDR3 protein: CASSLYPDGGRSEQYF; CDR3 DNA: TGTGCTAGCAGCTTGTATCCCGACGGCGGCCGCTCCGAGCAGTACTTC
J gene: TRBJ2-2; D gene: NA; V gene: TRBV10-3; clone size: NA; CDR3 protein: CAIRGTSGNTGELFF; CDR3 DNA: TGTGCCATCAGGGGGACATCGGGGAACACCGGGGAGCTGTTTTTT
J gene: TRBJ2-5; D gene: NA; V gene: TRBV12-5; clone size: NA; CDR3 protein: CASRGAGEETQYF; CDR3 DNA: TGTGCTAGTCGGGGGGCGGGTGAGGAGACCCAGTACTTC
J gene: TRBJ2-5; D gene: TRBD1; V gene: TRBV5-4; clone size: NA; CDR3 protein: CASSPGTEQETQYF; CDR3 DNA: TGTGCCAGCAGTCCCGGGACAGAACAAGAGACCCAGTACTTC
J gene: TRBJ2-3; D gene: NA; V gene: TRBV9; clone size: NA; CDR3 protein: CASSANTGVAGGRYGDTQYF; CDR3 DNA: TGTGCCAGCAGCGCTAATACAGGGGTGGCGGGCGGGAGATATGGAGATACGCAGTATTTT
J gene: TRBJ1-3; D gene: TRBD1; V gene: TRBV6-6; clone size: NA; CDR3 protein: CASSYLGQGRSTIYF; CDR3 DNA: TGTGCCAGCAGTTACCTTGGACAGGGACGAAGCACCATATATTTT
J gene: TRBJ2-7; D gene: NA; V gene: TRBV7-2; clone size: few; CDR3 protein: CASSFGIQGGEQYF; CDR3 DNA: TGTGCCAGCAGCTTCGGCATCCAGGGGGGCGAGCAGTACTTC
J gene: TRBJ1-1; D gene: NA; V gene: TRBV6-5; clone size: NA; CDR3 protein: CASSYRLSQGRTEAFF; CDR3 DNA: TGTGCCAGCAGTTACCGCCTCTCCCAGGGTCGCACTGAAGCTTTCTTT
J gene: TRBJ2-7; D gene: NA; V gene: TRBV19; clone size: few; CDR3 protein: CASSIVAGRGGYEQYF; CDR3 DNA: TGTGCCAGTAGTATAGTGGCAGGACGAGGAGGTTACGAGCAGTACTTC
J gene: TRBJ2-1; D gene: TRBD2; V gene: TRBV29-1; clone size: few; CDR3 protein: CSVMVGLAGYNEQFF; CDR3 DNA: TGCAGCGTCATGGTAGGGCTAGCGGGGTACAATGAGCAGTTCTTC
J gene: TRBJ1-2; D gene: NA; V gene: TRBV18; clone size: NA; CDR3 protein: CASSPYPGTNSNYGYTF; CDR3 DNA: TGTGCCAGCTCACCGTACCCGGGAACGAATTCTAACTATGGCTACACCTTC
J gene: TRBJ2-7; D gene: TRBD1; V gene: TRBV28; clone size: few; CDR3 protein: CASSLFVWTGTTYEQYF; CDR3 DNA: TGTGCCAGCAGTTTGTTCGTCTGGACAGGGACGACGTACGAGCAGTACTTC